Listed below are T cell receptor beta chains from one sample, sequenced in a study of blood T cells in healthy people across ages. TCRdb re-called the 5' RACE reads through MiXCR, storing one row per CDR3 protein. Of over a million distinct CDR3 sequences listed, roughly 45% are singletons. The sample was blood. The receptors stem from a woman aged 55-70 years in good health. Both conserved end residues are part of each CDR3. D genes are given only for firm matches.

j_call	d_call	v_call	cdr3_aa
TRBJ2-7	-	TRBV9	CASSTLEGGQRKYF
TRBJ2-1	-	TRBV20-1	CSGPQPARNEQFF
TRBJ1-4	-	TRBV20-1	CSARIRQATNEKLFF
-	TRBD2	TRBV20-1	CSASVLAGDYEQYF
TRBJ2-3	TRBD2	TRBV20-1	CSALVVGGGPSSTDTQYF
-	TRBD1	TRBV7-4	CASSQRDSSANQPQYF
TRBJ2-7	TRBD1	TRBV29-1	CSAGTANYEQYF
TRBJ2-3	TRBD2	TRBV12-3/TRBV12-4	CASSPGGRITDTQYF
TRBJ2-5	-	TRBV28	CASSLSSGSRGETQYF
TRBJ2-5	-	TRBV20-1	CSARVPRGETQYF
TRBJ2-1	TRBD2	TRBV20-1	CSANPLAAQPYNEQFF
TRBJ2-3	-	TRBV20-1	CSAKPPSGTDTQYF
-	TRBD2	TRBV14	CASSTTSGRAFYEQYF
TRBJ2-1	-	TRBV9	CASSVEEGQNEQFF
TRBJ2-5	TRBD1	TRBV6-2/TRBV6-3	CASSTRQGSGDRETQYF
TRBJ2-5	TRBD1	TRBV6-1	CASTLGTGGQETQYF
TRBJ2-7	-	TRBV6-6	CASSYERYYEQYF
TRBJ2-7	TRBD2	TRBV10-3	CAISEDGRSPYEQYF
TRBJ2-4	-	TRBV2	CASSNSLQNIQYF